This T cell receptor (beta chain) was identified in a study of memory CD4+ T cells and cytomegalovirus serostatus (dated by TCRdb to between 2017 and 2020). Context from the whole study: The cohort comprised roughly 35 healthy Belgian adults, 9 CMV seropositive and about 24 CMV seronegative. The study sequenced CD4+ memory TCRbeta repertoires of a Belgian cohort with known cytomegalovirus serostatus to replicate a published TCR-based CMV serostatus classifier. Beyond this particular receptor, the publication reports: On the Belgian cohort, the classifier built on the original framework reached a median bootstrapped AUC of roughly 0.96, with a 95% CI of 0.76-1.00. Only CD4+CD45RO+ memory cells were sequenced, in contrast to the original study, in which naive and memory CD4+ and CD8+ populations were covered. Of more than 150 previously reported CMV-associated TCRbeta sequences, approximately 70 appeared in the CD4+ memory repertoires, each in one to five individuals. For predicting CMV serostatus, the median bootstrapped AUC was about 0.96 using the original framework and over 0.9 using a US-trained random forest. The results were interpreted as suggesting that the CMV-associated TCR signature is largely present in the CD4+ memory repertoire.

V loses 4 bases of germline sequence and J loses 4 bases, and the interval between the two ends is 10 bases. The germline V gene yields LGHNT for CDR1 and FRNRAP for CDR2. The CDR3 spans 13 residues, from the cysteine through the phenylalanine. The sequence is cut down to CDR3 DNA, 39 bases in frame from base 1. This clone came up a few times. The antigen it binds to is not known. Base qualities are missing; no much larger clone stands one base away. A FACSAria II was used to sort memory CD4+ T cells, defined as single viable CD3+CD4+CD8-CD45RO+ cells. CMV serostatus was assessed using a Roche Elecsys assay, by which serum IgG against CMV pp150, pp28, p38 and p52 was detected. Once the samples were thawed, total CD4+ T cells were enriched through positive selection using CD4 magnetic microbeads. The samples came from a different study that was designed specifically to examine the CD4+ T cell memory repertoire. Peripheral blood mononuclear cells were isolated and cryopreserved according to standard operating procedures, and serum was kept at -80 degrees C. CD3-PerCP (BW264/56), CD4-APC (RPA-T4), CD45RO-PE (UCHT1) and CD8-Pacific Orange (3B5) antibodies were used for staining, and non-viable cells were excluded with Sytox blue.

The Quick-DNA Microprep Kit was used to extract genomic DNA from the sorted cells. TCRbeta DNA was amplified with the immunoSEQ hsTCRbeta kit following the manufacturer's protocol. TCRbeta libraries were sequenced on an Illumina MiSeq instrument. As for how the authors treated the data: Following removal of out-of-frame sequences, some 2 million distinct TCRbeta sequences were retained, with an average of roughly 70,000 per individual. Each individual was scored by the count of 150 to 200 previously reported CMV-associated TCRbeta sequences and the total productive distinct TCRbeta count. A beta-binomial model was reimplemented in Python, and random forests from scikit-learn, run with default parameters, were trained on data from the US cohort. Classifier performance on the Belgian cohort was reported as the median AUC with percentile confidence intervals calculated over 10,000 bootstrap iterations. This immuneACCESS table, as held by TCRdb, lists in-frame sequences with V and J called but not all clones. Of the missing ones, under half trace to an unresolved V gene in checked studies; the others have no known cause. D and trimming were read from the DNA, whereas the V and J calls and clone size are those reported in that table. This sample has about 31,000 clones in its table, and around 74% of those were observed once. Clones ranked in the top ten supply more than 0.5% of the sample.

Sequenced material: memory CD4+ T cells from blood. The rearranged chain carries TRBV12-5 and TRBJ2-5, with TRBD1 as a weak D call on 5 bases. The receptor's source is an adult in good health and CMV-seronegative. Some clones in this sample may be carry-over from other donors' samples. The nucleotide sequence reads as follows: TGTGCTAGTGGTTCACACCAGGGAGAGACCCAGTACTTC. Its protein is CASGSHQGETQYF.